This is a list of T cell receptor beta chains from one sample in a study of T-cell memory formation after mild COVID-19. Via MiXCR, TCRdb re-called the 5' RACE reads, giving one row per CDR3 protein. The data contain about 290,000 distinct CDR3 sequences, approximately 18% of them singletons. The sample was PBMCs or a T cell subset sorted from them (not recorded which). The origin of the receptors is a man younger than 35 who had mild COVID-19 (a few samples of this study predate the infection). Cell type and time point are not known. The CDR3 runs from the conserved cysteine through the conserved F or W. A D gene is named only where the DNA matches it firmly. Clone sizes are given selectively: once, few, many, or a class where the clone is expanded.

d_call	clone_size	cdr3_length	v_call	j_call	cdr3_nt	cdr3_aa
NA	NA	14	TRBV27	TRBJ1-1	TGTGCCAGCAGATATAGGGTCATCGGGCCTGAAGCTTTCTTT	CASRYRVIGPEAFF
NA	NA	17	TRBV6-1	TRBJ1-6	TGTGCCAGCAGCGACCCCGGACTCAATCTTTTAAATTCACCCCTCCACTTT	CASSDPGLNLLNSPLHF
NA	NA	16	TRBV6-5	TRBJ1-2	TGTGCCAGCAGTAGGACCGGGACCGCAGTGTCCTATGGCTACACCTTC	CASSRTGTAVSYGYTF
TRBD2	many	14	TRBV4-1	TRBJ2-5	TGCGCCAGCAGCCGAGTAACTAGCGGGGAGACCCAGTACTTC	CASSRVTSGETQYF
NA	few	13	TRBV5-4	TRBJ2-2	TGTGCCAGCAGCTTTGAAGGTGCAGGGGAGCTGTTTTTT	CASSFEGAGELFF
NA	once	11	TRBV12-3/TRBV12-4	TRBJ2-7	TGTGCCAGCAGCCGAAGGGGCGAGCAGTACTTC	CASSRRGEQYF
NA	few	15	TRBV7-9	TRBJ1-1	TGTGCCAGCAGCTTAGGAGCGGGGGCGAACACTGAAGCTTTCTTT	CASSLGAGANTEAFF
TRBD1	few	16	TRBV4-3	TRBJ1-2	TGCGCCAGCAGCCCCTGGGGGACAGGGGCGCTCTATGGCTACACCTTC	CASSPWGTGALYGYTF
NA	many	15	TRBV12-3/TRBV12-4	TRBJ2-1	TGTGCCAGCAGTTTTCCGAGGCAGTCCTACAATGAGCAGTTCTTC	CASSFPRQSYNEQFF
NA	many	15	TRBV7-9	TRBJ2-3	TGTGCCAGCATCCCCGCCGCCTCGGGGCGGGATACGCAGTATTTT	CASIPAASGRDTQYF
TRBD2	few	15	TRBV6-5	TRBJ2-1	TGTGCCAGCAGTGAGAGCGGGGGGGCGTACAATGAGCAGTTCTTC	CASSESGGAYNEQFF